A selection of T cell receptor beta chains follows, all from one sample in a study of T cell responses to AZD1222 COVID-19 vaccine. Sequencing used immunoSEQ multiplex PCR; TCRdb keeps in-frame clones, though not all of them. The sample holds about 120,000 clones, roughly 84% seen once. Sequencing was performed on peripheral blood, taken on day 0 of AZD1222 vaccination. All receptors derive from an adult in good health. Both conserved end residues are part of each CDR3. Each record gives: J gene, clone size, V gene, D gene, CDR3 protein, CDR3 DNA. D genes are given only for firm matches. Expanded clones get a size class; other rows say once, few or many, or leave the size out.

J: TRBJ2-5; size: once; V: TRBV2; D: TRBD2; CDR3: CASSSLSGGSQETQYF; DNA: TGTGCCAGCAGCAGCCTTAGCGGGGGGAGCCAAGAGACCCAGTACTTC
J: TRBJ1-3; size: .; V: TRBV11-3; D: .; CDR3: CASTLRGRKRVGNTIYF; DNA: TGTGCCAGCACCCTCCGAGGCAGGAAGAGAGTTGGAAACACCATATATTTT
J: TRBJ1-3; size: .; V: TRBV4-2; D: .; CDR3: CASSQADSGNTIYF; DNA: TGTGCCAGCAGCCAAGCGGACTCTGGAAACACCATATATTTT
J: TRBJ1-6; size: .; V: TRBV3-1/TRBV3-2; D: TRBD1; CDR3: CASSQTGAYNSPLHF; DNA: TGTGCCAGCAGCCAAACAGGGGCCTATAATTCACCCCTCCACTTT
J: TRBJ2-7; size: .; V: TRBV3-1/TRBV3-2; D: TRBD1; CDR3: CASSPTGGGEQYF; DNA: TGTGCCAGCAGCCCTACAGGGGGCGGCGAGCAGTACTTC
J: TRBJ1-2; size: .; V: TRBV29-1; D: .; CDR3: CSVDRTLGYGYTF; DNA: TGCAGCGTTGACAGGACCTTAGGCTATGGCTACACCTTC
J: TRBJ1-3; size: .; V: TRBV3-1/TRBV3-2; D: .; CDR3: CASSQDSGNTIYF; DNA: TGTGCCAGCAGCCAAGATTCGGGAAACACCATATATTTT
J: TRBJ1-1; size: .; V: TRBV7-9; D: .; CDR3: CASSLGFEAFF; DNA: TGTGCCAGCAGCCTTGGTTTTGAAGCTTTCTTT
J: TRBJ2-1; size: .; V: TRBV5-6; D: TRBD2; CDR3: CASSLGTRSVAEQFF; DNA: TGTGCCAGCAGCTTAGGGACTAGGAGTGTAGCTGAGCAGTTCTTC
J: TRBJ2-5; size: .; V: TRBV6-5; D: TRBD1; CDR3: CASRDHRGRETQYF; DNA: TGTGCCAGCAGAGATCACAGGGGGCGGGAGACCCAGTACTTC
J: TRBJ1-3; size: .; V: TRBV3-1/TRBV3-2; D: .; CDR3: CASSQVWAGSGNTIYF; DNA: TGTGCCAGCAGCCAAGTTTGGGCAGGTTCTGGAAACACCATATATTTT
J: TRBJ2-7; size: once; V: TRBV7-9; D: .; CDR3: CASSLTVYEQYF; DNA: TGTGCCAGCAGCTTGACTGTCTACGAGCAGTACTTC
J: TRBJ2-5; size: .; V: TRBV7-9; D: .; CDR3: CASSFGQASKETQYF; DNA: TGTGCCAGCAGCTTCGGACAAGCGAGCAAAGAGACCCAGTACTTC
J: TRBJ1-2; size: .; V: TRBV10-2; D: .; CDR3: CASSEGVTRYGYTF; DNA: TGCGCCAGCAGTGAGGGCGTCACTCGCTATGGCTACACCTTC
J: TRBJ2-7; size: .; V: TRBV11-2; D: .; CDR3: CASSLRYTSSYEQYF; DNA: TGTGCCAGCAGCCTTCGATACACGAGCTCCTACGAGCAGTACTTC
J: TRBJ1-6; size: .; V: TRBV7-9; D: TRBD1; CDR3: CASSSDRTNSPLHF; DNA: TGTGCCAGCAGCTCGGACAGGACTAACTCACCCCTCCACTTT
J: TRBJ1-2; size: .; V: TRBV19; D: .; CDR3: CASSISRPSNYGYTF; DNA: TGTGCCAGTAGTATATCACGGCCATCAAACTATGGCTACACCTTC
J: TRBJ1-5; size: once; V: TRBV19; D: .; CDR3: CASSPRVRYSNQPQHF; DNA: TGTGCCAGTAGTCCCCGGGTCAGATATAGCAATCAGCCCCAGCATTTT
J: TRBJ2-3; size: few; V: TRBV7-9; D: .; CDR3: CASTPGADTQYF; DNA: TGTGCCAGCACCCCGGGTGCAGATACGCAGTATTTT
J: TRBJ1-4; size: .; V: TRBV2; D: .; CDR3: CASKGGRDEKLFF; DNA: TGTGCCAGCAAGGGGGGGCGCGATGAAAAACTGTTTTTT
J: TRBJ1-5; size: .; V: TRBV29-1; D: .; CDR3: CSVGGTASNQPQHF; DNA: TGCAGCGTCGGTGGGACGGCTAGCAATCAGCCCCAGCATTTT
J: TRBJ1-1; size: .; V: TRBV2; D: .; CDR3: CASNAYTEAFF; DNA: TGTGCCAGCAACGCATACACTGAAGCTTTCTTT
J: TRBJ1-5; size: .; V: TRBV2; D: TRBD1; CDR3: CASSMDRGRQPQHF; DNA: TGTGCCAGCAGCATGGACAGGGGTCGTCAGCCCCAGCATTTT
J: TRBJ2-7; size: .; V: TRBV19; D: TRBD1; CDR3: CASSARGPHYEQYF; DNA: TGTGCCAGTAGTGCCAGGGGGCCCCACTACGAGCAGTACTTC
J: TRBJ2-7; size: .; V: TRBV12-3/TRBV12-4; D: .; CDR3: CASSLSTSYEQYF; DNA: TGTGCCAGCAGTTTAAGTACGTCGTACGAGCAGTACTTC
J: TRBJ2-1; size: .; V: TRBV4-1; D: TRBD2; CDR3: CASRPLGEGLLYNEQFF; DNA: TGCGCCAGCAGACCCCTTGGGGAGGGACTACTCTACAATGAGCAGTTCTTC
J: TRBJ1-5; size: .; V: TRBV5-6; D: TRBD1; CDR3: CASSLMAGTGDQPQHF; DNA: TGTGCCAGCAGCTTAATGGCCGGGACAGGGGATCAGCCCCAGCATTTT
J: TRBJ2-2; size: .; V: TRBV7-6; D: .; CDR3: CASSARRTGELFF; DNA: TGTGCCAGCAGCGCCCGGCGGACCGGGGAGCTGTTTTTT
J: TRBJ1-1; size: .; V: TRBV19; D: TRBD1; CDR3: CASNPTGLNTEAFF; DNA: TGTGCCAGTAATCCGACAGGGCTGAACACTGAAGCTTTCTTT
J: TRBJ1-1; size: .; V: TRBV9; D: .; CDR3: CASSVVHGEAFF; DNA: TGTGCCAGCAGCGTAGTTCACGGGGAAGCTTTCTTT
J: TRBJ2-7; size: .; V: TRBV2; D: TRBD2; CDR3: CASSGLASTYEQYF; DNA: TGTGCCAGCAGCGGACTAGCGTCGACCTACGAGCAGTACTTC
J: TRBJ1-1; size: .; V: TRBV28; D: TRBD1; CDR3: CASSLRGLGNTEAFF; DNA: TGTGCCAGCAGTTTAAGGGGGCTTGGGAACACTGAAGCTTTCTTT
J: TRBJ2-3; size: .; V: TRBV6-5; D: .; CDR3: CASSQRDVTTQYF; DNA: TGTGCCAGCAGTCAAAGGGATGTTACTACGCAGTATTTT
J: TRBJ2-7; size: .; V: TRBV18; D: TRBD1; CDR3: CASSRDRGWYEQYF; DNA: TGTGCCAGCTCACGCGACAGGGGTTGGTACGAGCAGTACTTC
J: TRBJ2-1; size: .; V: TRBV5-4; D: .; CDR3: CASSLGGLRSYNEQFF; DNA: TGTGCCAGCAGCTTGGGCGGCCTACGCTCCTACAATGAGCAGTTCTTC
J: TRBJ2-1; size: many; V: TRBV27; D: TRBD2; CDR3: CASSILAGTSNEQFF; DNA: TGTGCCAGCAGTATACTAGCGGGGACGAGCAATGAGCAGTTCTTC
J: TRBJ2-6; size: .; V: TRBV15; D: .; CDR3: CATSPAGVSGANVLTF; DNA: TGTGCCACCAGCCCAGCTGGGGTCTCTGGGGCCAACGTCCTGACTTTC
J: TRBJ1-2; size: once; V: TRBV28; D: .; CDR3: CASRPYPGLYGYTF; DNA: TGTGCCAGCAGACCATATCCGGGACTTTATGGCTACACCTTC
J: TRBJ2-1; size: .; V: TRBV5-4; D: TRBD2; CDR3: CASSLGLAGTLSYNEQFF; DNA: TGTGCCAGCAGCTTGGGGCTAGCGGGAACACTCTCCTACAATGAGCAGTTCTTC
J: TRBJ2-4; size: .; V: TRBV12-3/TRBV12-4; D: .; CDR3: CASRAIQPSIQYF; DNA: TGTGCCAGCCGGGCGATTCAGCCGTCCATTCAGTACTTC
J: TRBJ2-7; size: .; V: TRBV9; D: .; CDR3: CASSPSGVEQYF; DNA: TGTGCCAGCAGCCCCTCGGGGGTCGAGCAGTACTTC
J: TRBJ1-5; size: few; V: TRBV25-1; D: .; CDR3: CASAPGGIGNQPQHF; DNA: TGTGCCAGCGCCCCCGGAGGTATTGGCAATCAGCCCCAGCATTTT
J: TRBJ2-1; size: .; V: TRBV9; D: .; CDR3: CASSVDRTTEQFF; DNA: TGTGCCAGCAGCGTAGATAGGACAACTGAGCAGTTCTTC